Each of the 26 T cell receptor beta chains below was sequenced from the same sample in a study of shared clonotypes between healthy human individuals. TCRdb's copy holds only in-frame clones and misses some; the assay was immunoSEQ multiplex PCR. The profile shows approximately 2.3 million clones, roughly 93% of them singletons. The source material was naive CD4+ T cells from PBMCs. Subset noted: CD45RA+ positively selected. These receptor sequences come from a young man in good health. Some clones in this sample may be carry-over from other donors' samples.

This clone was found a few times. The chain combines TRBV30 with TRBJ1-1; unclear D gene. The CDR3 runs 14 residues. Germline V CDR1 and CDR2: GTSNPN, SVGIG (reference sequence). Trimming left V 1 base short and J 0 bases short, with 9 bases between. The DNA for the CDR3 is TGTGCCTGGAGTGCGGACCACATGAACACTGAAGCTTTCTTT. Translating it yields CAWSADHMNTEAFF.

J is TRBJ2-7 and V is TRBV9; D is ambiguous. CDR3 length equals 14 residues. CDR1 is SGDLS, CDR2 YYNGEE, per germline. Trimming shortened V by 0 bases and J by 6 bases, and 13 bases separated the two germline ends. CDR3 nucleotides: TGTGCCAGCAGCGTAGACGCCAGTTACTTCGAGCAGTACTTC. It yields the protein CASSVDASYFEQYF.

CDR3 in amino acids: CASSVTAGSINEQFF. The CDR3 region has the DNA TGTGCCAGCAGCGTGACAGCGGGATCGATAAATGAGCAGTTCTTC. V and J are TRBV9 and TRBJ2-1; TRBD2 agrees at 7 bases. Germline V CDR1 and CDR2: SGDLS, YYNGEE. With V trimmed by 2 bases and J by 7 bases, 9 bases remained unmatched. The CDR3 spans 15 residues.

This clone was counted once. The chain couples TRBV14 to TRBJ2-7; D gene unclear. Trimming cost V 1 base and J 3 bases, with 16 bases left between them. The CDR3 has 16 residues. Germline CDR1 is SGHDN and CDR2 is FVKESK. This CDR3 reads CASSQGPQRRIYEQYF. CDR3 in DNA: TGTGCCAGCAGCCAAGGGCCCCAAAGGCGTATCTACGAGCAGTACTTC.

The rearrangement links TRBV18 to TRBJ2-3, with D maybe TRBD1 (5 bases). Trimming removed 0 bases at V and 4 bases at J, with 11 bases between. This CDR3 is built from 15 residues. CDR1 and CDR2 from the germline V gene are KGHSH and LQKENI. In nucleotides, the CDR3 is TGTGCCAGCTCACCACCCGCAGGGTCGGCAGATACGCAGTATTTT. Translated, it gives CASSPPAGSADTQYF.

The chain is built from TRBV6-5 and TRBJ2-7; no clear D gene. The CDR3 is made up of 13 amino acids. V was pared by 1 base and J by 6 bases, with 10 bases between. Germline CDR1 and CDR2: MNHEY and SVGAGI. The DNA of the CDR3 is TGTGCCAGCAGTTACTACTCCAGAGGCGAGCAGTACTTC. Protein sequence: CASSYYSRGEQYF.

The rearrangement links TRBV27 to TRBJ2-5; D possibly corresponds to TRBD2 (6 bases). Germline CDR1 reads MNHEY; CDR2 reads SMNVEV (reference sequence). This CDR3 has 13 amino acids. Trimming removed 8 bases at V and 11 bases at J, with 21 bases between. The CDR3 here is CASVNSDLREQYF. For the CDR3, the DNA is TGTGCCAGCGTGAACTCAGACCTTCGGGAGCAGTACTTC.

The chain combines TRBV6-1 with TRBJ1-2; 12 bases fit TRBD1. The CDR3 extends over 14 amino acids. Germline CDR1 MNHNS, CDR2 SASEGT. The J segment lost 7 bases and the V segment lost 6 bases, leaving 6 bases of the junction unmatched. The CDR3 region has the DNA TGTGCCAGCAGCCGGGACAGGGGGCTTGGTGGCTACACCTTC. Translation: CASSRDRGLGGYTF.

In the case of this clone: Other DNA sequences in this specimen translate into the identical CDR3. The chain uses TRBV2 and TRBJ1-5; D may be TRBD1 (6 bases). Trimming cost V 3 bases and J 2 bases, with 8 bases left between them. The CDR3 spans 14 residues. In germline, CDR1 is SNHLY, CDR2 FYNNEI. Here the CDR3 reads CASSERTGNQPQHF. In DNA form, the CDR3 reads TGTGCCAGCAGTGAGAGGACAGGCAATCAGCCCCAGCATTTT.

The chain has TRBV7-9 and TRBJ2-3; possibly TRBD2 for D (5 bases). The CDR3 consists of 13 residues. Germline lookup yields CDR1 SEHNR and CDR2 FQNEAQ (reference sequence). Trimming left V 7 bases short and J 6 bases short, with 14 bases between. The CDR3 nucleotides read TGTGCCAGCAACATCGGAGGCCCGGATACGCAGTATTTT. Translating it yields CASNIGGPDTQYF.

The CDR3 DNA sequence: TGTGCCAGCAGGGGACAGGGGGTTTACGAGCAGTACTTC. Protein product: CASRGQGVYEQYF. The rearrangement uses TRBV6-1 and TRBJ2-7; 11 bases line up with TRBD1. J was trimmed by 4 bases and V by 6 bases; bases with no gene match: 2. Germline V gene lookup returns CDR1 MNHNS and CDR2 SASEGT. CDR3 size: 13 residues.

This rearrangement joins TRBV5-1 to TRBJ2-3; perhaps TRBD1 as D (5 bases). This CDR3 has 15 residues. Germline loops: CDR1 SGHRS, CDR2 YFSETQ. With 0 bases removed from V and 2 bases from J, the gap between germline ends came to 10 bases. CDR3 bases: TGCGCCAGCAGCTTGGTGACAGCCTACACAGATACGCAGTATTTT. Protein product: CASSLVTAYTDTQYF.

The chain uses TRBV11-3 and TRBJ2-1, with a tentative D call TRBD2 (5 bases). Trimming pared 5 bases from V and 0 bases from J, leaving 14 bases between. Per germline, CDR1 SGHNT and CDR2 YENEEA. This CDR3 has 16 residues. The CDR3 coding sequence is TGTGCCAGCAGCCATACACCGGGGAGCTCCTACAATGAGCAGTTCTTC. It specifies CASSHTPGSSYNEQFF.

V usage is TRBV13 and J usage is TRBJ1-1, with D hard to call. This CDR3 spans 13 amino acids. Germline CDR1 and CDR2: PRHDT and FYEKMQ (reference sequence). V was cut by 5 bases and J by 0 bases, with 7 bases left in between. The CDR3 nucleotides are TGTGCCAGCAGCCAGACCCTGAACACTGAAGCTTTCTTT. It translates to CASSQTLNTEAFF.

The chain links TRBV21-1 to TRBJ2-1; the table's D call TRBD1 went unverified against the DNA. TRBV21-1 is flagged as a pseudogene. The CDR3 extends over 17 amino acids. CDR3: CASSKVAGQENGTEQFF. In nucleotides, the CDR3 is TGTGCCAGCAGCAAAGTCGCCGGACAGGAAAATGGGACTGAGCAGTTCTTC.

For this clone: The same CDR3 also results from other DNA sequences found in this sample. V and J are TRBV4-1 and TRBJ1-5; D unclear. CDR3 length: 12 amino acids. Germline assignment: CDR1 MGHRA and CDR2 YSYEKL. Trimming removed 1 base from V and 7 bases from J, with 5 bases in between. The CDR3 is CASSQVGQPQHF. CDR3 in DNA: TGCGCCAGCAGCCAAGTAGGCCAGCCCCAGCATTTT.

This rearrangement joins TRBV29-1 to TRBJ2-3; D uncertain. V was trimmed by 2 bases and J by 2 bases, leaving 11 bases between them. Looked up from germline, CDR1 is SQVTM and CDR2 is ANQGSEA. There are 14 residues in the CDR3. This CDR3 reads CSVEILRNTDTQYF. In DNA form, the CDR3 reads TGCAGCGTTGAAATTTTGCGGAACACAGATACGCAGTATTTT.

The V call is TRBV5-5, the J call TRBJ2-7, with TRBD2 matching over 8 bases. The CDR3 totals 14 residues. J lost 3 bases, V lost 10 bases, and 12 bases had no gene match. The germline V gene has CDR1 SGHKS and CDR2 YYEKEE (reference sequence). Here the CDR3 reads CARRREVPNYEQYF. In nucleotides, the CDR3 is TGTGCCCGGCGGCGGGAGGTCCCAAACTACGAGCAGTACTTC. Based on the CDR3 plus reference TRBV5-5 and TRBJ2-7, the full variable domain is DAGVTQSPTHLIKTRGQQVTLRCSPISGHKSVSWYQQVLGQGPQFIFQYYEKEERGRGNFPDRFSARQFPNYSSELNVNALLLGDSALYLCARRREVPNYEQYFGPGTRLTVT.

The chain employs TRBV5-1 and TRBJ1-5; D ambiguous. V was shortened by 0 bases and J by 7 bases, with 11 bases between the two germline ends. Looked up from germline, CDR1 is SGHRS and CDR2 is YFSETQ. CDR3 length: 14 amino acids. CDR3 sequence (DNA): TGCGCCAGCAGCTTGGCCGGGCCCGAGCAGCCCCAGCATTTT. As protein: CASSLAGPEQPQHF.

This clone has a single count. CDR3 bases: TGTGCCAGCAGCCATGGACTCAGGGGGAGCACCGGGGAGCTGTTTTTT. This codes for CASSHGLRGSTGELFF. The chain recombines TRBV7-3 with TRBJ2-2; TRBD1 agrees at 7 bases. The CDR3 contains 16 residues. The V gene end was trimmed by 5 bases and the J gene end by 4 bases; junction bases not matched to a gene: 10. The V gene's germline CDR1 is SGHTA and CDR2 FQGTGA.

CDR3 coding DNA: TGTGCCAGCGCGCGGGAGGCTCTCTCCGGGGAGCTGTTTTTT. Protein: CASAREALSGELFF. V and J are TRBV2 and TRBJ2-2; 8 positions match TRBD2. Germline V gives CDR1 SNHLY, CDR2 FYNNEI. V shed 8 bases, J shed 6 bases, and the junction held 8 bases outside the gene matches. This CDR3 has 14 residues.

This rearrangement joins TRBV18 to TRBJ2-7, with 8 nucleotides matching TRBD1. V lost 8 bases and J lost 0; bases outside the gene matches: 3. This CDR3 comprises 13 residues. Germline CDR1 KGHSH, CDR2 LQKENI. The CDR3 reads CASGQGRSYEQYF. CDR3 coding DNA: TGTGCCAGCGGACAGGGCCGCTCCTACGAGCAGTACTTC.

The V gene is TRBV6-1, the J gene TRBJ1-2; TRBD1 is a possible D gene (6 bases). The germline V and J ends were trimmed by 8 bases and 4 bases, with 20 bases remaining between them. Per germline, CDR1 MNHNS and CDR2 SASEGT. The CDR3 extends over 15 amino acids. The chain's CDR3 is CASAIETGQPYGYTF. The CDR3 region has the DNA TGTGCCAGCGCGATCGAAACAGGACAGCCCTATGGCTACACCTTC.

The chain joins TRBV5-5 to TRBJ2-7; possibly TRBD2 for D (5 bases). Germline V gene lookup returns CDR1 SGHKS and CDR2 YYEKEE (reference sequence). Trimming stripped 5 bases from V and 5 bases from J, with 17 bases between. This CDR3 is 14 amino acids long. CDR3 region: CASSHRLSIDEQYF. CDR3 bases: TGTGCCAGCAGTCACCGACTATCCATCGACGAGCAGTACTTC.

The chain uses TRBV5-1 and TRBJ2-1; 7 positions match TRBD2. Germline CDR1 is SGHRS and CDR2 is YFSETQ. The ends lost 3 bases at V and 0 bases at J; junction bases unmatched: 12. The CDR3 is made up of 18 amino acids. CDR3 sequence (DNA): TGCGCCAGCAGCTCCCTCGGAGAGAGCGGGACCTCCTACAATGAGCAGTTCTTC. Amino acid sequence: CASSSLGESGTSYNEQFF.

V usage is TRBV6-1 and J usage is TRBJ2-3; TRBD2 matches 12 bases. V dropped 4 bases and J dropped 2; count of bases not matched to a gene: 4. The CDR3 runs 16 residues. Germline-derived CDR1 and CDR2 are MNHNS and SASEGT. The CDR3: CASSALAGGFTDTQYF. Written as DNA, the CDR3 is TGTGCCAGCAGTGCACTAGCGGGAGGATTCACAGATACGCAGTATTTT.